This T cell receptor beta chain appears in the sequencing data of a study of CD8 T cells in ankylosing spondylitis. About this clonotype: What it recognizes is unknown.

Study results and caveats: From matched ankylosing spondylitis synovial fluid, disease-linked clones were reportedly recovered at significantly enriched levels. Relatively scarce in peripheral blood, disease-linked clones were CD8+. Ankylosing spondylitis blood appeared to be characterized by a TCR beta motif of roughly eight highly homologous variants.

Germline V gives CDR1 DFQATT, CDR2 SNEGSKA (reference sequence). This CDR3 is 14 amino acids long. J gave up 4 bases and V 1 base, and 5 bases lay outside the gene matches. A quantitative 5'-RACE method, one with molecular barcodes, was used to make TCR beta libraries. TCRdb reprocessed the 5' RACE reads via MiXCR and lists one record per CDR3 protein. The profile covers approximately 400,000 distinct CDR3 sequences, with roughly 27% appearing a single time and 0.89% taken by the ten largest. The sequencing input was blood, either unsorted or a sorted T cell fraction (not recorded which). The chain employs TRBV20-1 and TRBJ1-1; 8 positions match TRBD1. The TCR comes from a male donor with ankylosing spondylitis. CDR3 amino acids: CSARVAGGLTEAFF. Written as DNA, the CDR3 is TGCAGTGCTAGAGTTGCAGGGGGCCTCACTGAAGCTTTCTTT.